This is a list of T cell receptor beta chains from one sample in a study of cytomegalovirus exposure and HLA in healthy donors. Assay used: immunoSEQ multiplex PCR; TCRdb lists only in-frame clones, some missing. Seen here are hundreds of thousands of clones, approximately 79% observed once, and the top ten hold around 0.2%. Sequencing was performed on PBMCs. The receptors stem from a girl aged 2-10 years in good health and CMV-seronegative. Each CDR3 is given with its conserved first and last residue. A D gene is named only where the DNA matches it firmly. Some rows have no size entry. The others give once, few or many, or a class for an expanded clone.

clone_size: NA
d_call: NA
v_call: TRBV9
j_call: TRBJ2-5
cdr3_aa: CASSEEGEAQETQYF
cdr3_nt: TGTGCCAGCAGCGAGGAGGGAGAAGCACAAGAGACCCAGTACTTC

clone_size: NA
d_call: TRBD2
v_call: TRBV13
j_call: TRBJ2-7
cdr3_aa: CASSFAGTSGRYEQYF
cdr3_nt: TGTGCCAGCAGCTTTGCCGGGACTAGCGGGAGATACGAGCAGTACTTC

clone_size: once
d_call: TRBD1
v_call: TRBV7-9
j_call: TRBJ2-2
cdr3_aa: CASSSRQGRNTGELFF
cdr3_nt: TGTGCCAGCAGCTCCCGACAGGGGCGAAACACCGGGGAGCTGTTTTTT

clone_size: NA
d_call: NA
v_call: TRBV5-1
j_call: TRBJ1-2
cdr3_aa: CASSLEGYGYTF
cdr3_nt: TGCGCCAGCAGCTTGGAGGGGTATGGCTACACCTTC

clone_size: NA
d_call: TRBD1
v_call: TRBV13
j_call: TRBJ1-4
cdr3_aa: CASSLGGDRFEKLFF
cdr3_nt: TGTGCCAGCAGCTTAGGCGGGGACAGGTTTGAAAAACTGTTTTTT

clone_size: NA
d_call: TRBD2
v_call: TRBV4-2
j_call: TRBJ2-5
cdr3_aa: CASSQDSSGLETQYF
cdr3_nt: TGTGCCAGCAGCCAAGATTCTAGCGGTTTGGAGACCCAGTACTTC

clone_size: NA
d_call: TRBD2
v_call: TRBV4-2
j_call: TRBJ2-3
cdr3_aa: CASSQDLRLAGATDTQYF
cdr3_nt: TGTGCCAGCAGCCAAGATTTGAGACTAGCGGGAGCCACAGATACGCAGTATTTT

clone_size: NA
d_call: TRBD1
v_call: TRBV10-3
j_call: TRBJ1-2
cdr3_aa: CAIRVQGAEVVYTF
cdr3_nt: TGTGCCATACGGGTCCAGGGGGCGGAGGTAGTCTACACCTTC

clone_size: few
d_call: TRBD1
v_call: TRBV19
j_call: TRBJ1-5
cdr3_aa: CASSIGGGQWDQPQHF
cdr3_nt: TGTGCCAGTAGTATAGGAGGGGGACAGTGGGATCAGCCCCAGCATTTT

clone_size: NA
d_call: NA
v_call: TRBV29-1
j_call: TRBJ1-3
cdr3_aa: CSVVPGHSGNTIYF
cdr3_nt: TGCAGCGTTGTTCCGGGTCACTCTGGAAACACCATATATTTT

clone_size: NA
d_call: TRBD2
v_call: TRBV19
j_call: TRBJ2-3
cdr3_aa: CASRIAGSSDTQYF
cdr3_nt: TGTGCCAGTAGAATAGCGGGAAGTTCAGATACGCAGTATTTT

clone_size: NA
d_call: NA
v_call: TRBV6-1
j_call: TRBJ1-1
cdr3_aa: CASSVIQGNTEAFF
cdr3_nt: TGTGCCAGCAGTGTCATACAGGGGAACACTGAAGCTTTCTTT

clone_size: few
d_call: NA
v_call: TRBV5-1
j_call: TRBJ1-1
cdr3_aa: CASSLGGEAFF
cdr3_nt: TGCGCCAGCAGCTTGGGCGGAGAAGCTTTCTTT

clone_size: NA
d_call: NA
v_call: TRBV5-1
j_call: TRBJ2-5
cdr3_aa: CASSLVQQETQYF
cdr3_nt: TGCGCCAGCAGCTTGGTACAGCAAGAGACCCAGTACTTC

clone_size: NA
d_call: NA
v_call: TRBV7-7
j_call: TRBJ1-5
cdr3_aa: CASSFGEGQLQHF
cdr3_nt: TGTGCCAGCAGCTTTGGTGAAGGACAGCTCCAGCATTTT

clone_size: NA
d_call: NA
v_call: TRBV6-1
j_call: TRBJ2-5
cdr3_aa: CASIAVNLQETQYF
cdr3_nt: TGTGCCAGCATCGCGGTAAACCTACAAGAGACCCAGTACTTC

clone_size: NA
d_call: NA
v_call: TRBV6-5
j_call: TRBJ2-3
cdr3_aa: CASSYTTGPGKKYF
cdr3_nt: TGTGCCAGCAGTTACACGACCGGTCCCGGGAAAAAGTATTTT

clone_size: NA
d_call: NA
v_call: TRBV30
j_call: TRBJ1-2
cdr3_aa: CAWSVYQGVGGYTF
cdr3_nt: TGTGCCTGGAGTGTATATCAGGGTGTGGGTGGCTACACCTTC

clone_size: NA
d_call: TRBD1
v_call: TRBV7-9
j_call: TRBJ1-1
cdr3_aa: CASSSADRLKAFF
cdr3_nt: TGTGCCAGCAGCTCCGCGGACAGGTTAAAAGCTTTCTTT

clone_size: NA
d_call: NA
v_call: TRBV15
j_call: TRBJ1-1
cdr3_aa: CATSRARATEAFF
cdr3_nt: TGTGCCACCAGCAGAGCAAGAGCGACTGAAGCTTTCTTT

clone_size: NA
d_call: TRBD2
v_call: TRBV20-1
j_call: TRBJ2-1
cdr3_aa: CRGTSGNEQFF
cdr3_nt: TGCAGGGGGACTAGCGGAAACGAGCAGTTCTTC

clone_size: NA
d_call: NA
v_call: TRBV6-4
j_call: TRBJ2-1
cdr3_aa: CASSDAENYNEQFF
cdr3_nt: TGTGCCAGCAGTGACGCGGAGAATTACAATGAGCAGTTCTTC

clone_size: NA
d_call: NA
v_call: TRBV18
j_call: TRBJ1-1
cdr3_aa: CASSVETEAFF
cdr3_nt: TGTGCCAGCTCCGTTGAGACTGAAGCTTTCTTT

clone_size: few
d_call: TRBD1
v_call: TRBV5-4
j_call: TRBJ2-1
cdr3_aa: CASSLAGTGSNEQFF
cdr3_nt: TGTGCCAGCAGCTTGGCCGGGACAGGTTCCAATGAGCAGTTCTTC

clone_size: few
d_call: NA
v_call: TRBV5-6
j_call: TRBJ2-1
cdr3_aa: CASSLDREQFF
cdr3_nt: TGTGCCAGCAGCTTGGACCGGGAGCAGTTCTTC

clone_size: few
d_call: TRBD1
v_call: TRBV5-6
j_call: TRBJ2-6
cdr3_aa: CASRRDRDWSGANVLTF
cdr3_nt: TGTGCCAGCAGAAGGGACAGGGATTGGTCCGGGGCCAACGTCCTGACTTTC

clone_size: NA
d_call: TRBD1
v_call: TRBV7-9
j_call: TRBJ1-2
cdr3_aa: CASSLGQGAHGYTF
cdr3_nt: TGTGCCAGCAGCTTAGGGCAGGGGGCGCATGGCTACACCTTC

clone_size: NA
d_call: NA
v_call: TRBV19
j_call: TRBJ2-7
cdr3_aa: CASSMSSSYEQYF
cdr3_nt: TGTGCCAGTAGTATGAGTAGCTCCTACGAGCAGTACTTC

clone_size: NA
d_call: TRBD2
v_call: TRBV7-9
j_call: TRBJ2-3
cdr3_aa: CASSFRRGGTDTQYF
cdr3_nt: TGTGCCAGCAGCTTCAGGCGGGGAGGGACAGATACGCAGTATTTT

clone_size: NA
d_call: NA
v_call: TRBV19
j_call: TRBJ1-2
cdr3_aa: CASSAGIYGYTF
cdr3_nt: TGTGCCAGTAGTGCAGGGATCTATGGCTACACCTTC

clone_size: NA
d_call: NA
v_call: TRBV5-1
j_call: TRBJ2-2
cdr3_aa: CASSLDSMNTGELFF
cdr3_nt: TGCGCCAGCAGCTTGGACTCAATGAACACCGGGGAGCTGTTTTTT

clone_size: NA
d_call: TRBD1
v_call: TRBV23-1
j_call: TRBJ1-3
cdr3_aa: CASSPTTTGTAHTIYF
cdr3_nt: TGCGCCAGCAGTCCCACGACAACAGGGACAGCTCACACCATATATTTT

clone_size: NA
d_call: NA
v_call: TRBV5-3
j_call: TRBJ2-2
cdr3_aa: CARSLGQGPTGELFF
cdr3_nt: TGTGCCAGAAGCTTGGGGCAGGGGCCCACCGGGGAGCTGTTTTTT

clone_size: NA
d_call: NA
v_call: TRBV12-5
j_call: TRBJ2-7
cdr3_aa: CASSGLDGEQYF
cdr3_nt: TGTGCTAGTTCAGGTCTCGATGGGGAGCAGTACTTC

clone_size: NA
d_call: TRBD1
v_call: TRBV19
j_call: TRBJ2-7
cdr3_aa: CASSTGTGSHEQYF
cdr3_nt: TGTGCCAGTAGTACCGGGACAGGGTCCCACGAGCAGTACTTC

clone_size: NA
d_call: NA
v_call: TRBV14
j_call: TRBJ2-5
cdr3_aa: CASSIGQRETQYF
cdr3_nt: TGTGCCAGCAGCATTGGACAAAGAGAGACCCAGTACTTC

clone_size: once
d_call: NA
v_call: TRBV6-5
j_call: TRBJ1-2
cdr3_aa: CASSTWRGQSYTF
cdr3_nt: TGTGCCAGCAGCACCTGGCGGGGCCAGAGCTACACCTTC

clone_size: once
d_call: TRBD1
v_call: TRBV4-1
j_call: TRBJ2-5
cdr3_aa: CASSLAGQEETQYF
cdr3_nt: TGCGCCAGCAGCCTTGCCGGACAGGAAGAGACCCAGTACTTC

clone_size: NA
d_call: TRBD1
v_call: TRBV29-1
j_call: TRBJ1-2
cdr3_aa: CSVEGTGSYGYTF
cdr3_nt: TGCAGCGTTGAAGGGACAGGGAGCTATGGCTACACCTTC

clone_size: NA
d_call: TRBD1
v_call: TRBV11-2
j_call: TRBJ1-2
cdr3_aa: CASSRGPSYTF
cdr3_nt: TGTGCCAGCAGCAGGGGGCCTAGCTACACCTTC

clone_size: NA
d_call: NA
v_call: TRBV2
j_call: TRBJ1-2
cdr3_aa: CASIGRGYGYTF
cdr3_nt: TGTGCCAGCATAGGGAGGGGCTATGGCTACACCTTC

clone_size: few
d_call: NA
v_call: TRBV2
j_call: TRBJ1-2
cdr3_aa: CASSAVRQVTNYGYTF
cdr3_nt: TGTGCCAGCAGTGCCGTACGACAGGTTACTAACTATGGCTACACCTTC

clone_size: NA
d_call: TRBD1
v_call: TRBV9
j_call: TRBJ2-5
cdr3_aa: CASSVGGGQGAQETQYF
cdr3_nt: TGTGCCAGCAGCGTAGGGGGGGGACAGGGGGCTCAAGAGACCCAGTACTTC

clone_size: NA
d_call: NA
v_call: TRBV27
j_call: TRBJ2-2
cdr3_aa: CASSFQGPGELFF
cdr3_nt: TGTGCCAGCAGTTTCCAGGGGCCCGGGGAGCTGTTTTTT

clone_size: NA
d_call: TRBD1
v_call: TRBV29-1
j_call: TRBJ1-4
cdr3_aa: CSVNSRTGGLEKLFF
cdr3_nt: TGCAGCGTCAACTCGAGGACAGGGGGTCTTGAAAAACTGTTTTTT

clone_size: NA
d_call: TRBD2
v_call: TRBV4-1
j_call: TRBJ2-1
cdr3_aa: CASTIGTSGVYEQFF
cdr3_nt: TGCGCCAGTACGATTGGGACTAGCGGGGTTTATGAGCAGTTCTTC

clone_size: once
d_call: NA
v_call: TRBV5-4
j_call: TRBJ2-6
cdr3_aa: CASRGLERSSGANVLTF
cdr3_nt: TGTGCCAGCAGGGGGCTGGAAAGGAGCTCTGGGGCCAACGTCCTGACTTTC

clone_size: NA
d_call: NA
v_call: TRBV7-2
j_call: TRBJ2-7
cdr3_aa: CASSFSGGTRREQYF
cdr3_nt: TGTGCCAGCAGCTTTTCAGGGGGGACCCGAAGGGAGCAGTACTTC

clone_size: NA
d_call: NA
v_call: TRBV7-9
j_call: TRBJ1-1
cdr3_aa: CASSLGSGGTTEAFF
cdr3_nt: TGTGCCAGCAGCTTAGGGTCGGGAGGAACTACTGAAGCTTTCTTT

clone_size: NA
d_call: NA
v_call: TRBV19
j_call: TRBJ1-5
cdr3_aa: CASSIGAQPQHF
cdr3_nt: TGTGCCAGTAGTATAGGAGCGCAGCCCCAGCATTTT

clone_size: NA
d_call: NA
v_call: TRBV5-1
j_call: TRBJ1-1
cdr3_aa: CASTIMGRTKAFF
cdr3_nt: TGCGCCAGCACCATAATGGGCAGGACAAAAGCTTTCTTT

clone_size: NA
d_call: NA
v_call: TRBV5-1
j_call: TRBJ2-5
cdr3_aa: CASSLSMYQETQYF
cdr3_nt: TGCGCCAGCAGCCTATCAATGTACCAAGAGACCCAGTACTTC

clone_size: NA
d_call: NA
v_call: TRBV29-1
j_call: TRBJ2-7
cdr3_aa: CSVVMETLDEQYF
cdr3_nt: TGCAGCGTTGTGATGGAAACCCTAGACGAGCAGTACTTC

clone_size: NA
d_call: NA
v_call: TRBV6-1
j_call: TRBJ1-4
cdr3_aa: CASSGQGWPEKLFF
cdr3_nt: TGTGCCAGCAGTGGCCAGGGGTGGCCGGAAAAACTGTTTTTT